The T cell receptor beta chain described here comes from a study of cytomegalovirus exposure and HLA in healthy donors. General study findings and limits: Later analysis demonstrated an association between a missense DCLRE1C variant and TCR beta V- and J-gene trimming. Presence/absence analyses rested on an assumption that sequencing depth was roughly uniform across donors. Three CMV-associated chains were confirmed in vitro to be specific for CMV antigens.

Researchers ran the PCR with 60 Vbeta and 13 Jbeta primers. Clones were sequenced by immunoSEQ multiplex PCR, and TCRdb holds only the in-frame ones, with some missing. The data hold tens of thousands of clones, with 60% to 85% observed a single time. Only a few counts were recorded for this clone. Its matching antigen is unknown. The CDR3 totals 12 residues. Germline V gives CDR1 SGHTA, CDR2 FQGNSA. V shed 4 bases and J shed 8 bases, with 11 bases lying between them. Donors had nominal health at sampling but likely had unrecorded immune exposures. The sequenced sample consisted of PBMCs. The rearrangement joins TRBV7-2 to TRBJ1-2; D possibly corresponds to TRBD1 (6 bases). The sequence came from a man aged 18 to 30 in good health and CMV-seropositive. The DNA for the CDR3 is TGTGCCAGCAGCTCACAGGGTAGGGGCTACACCTTC. Its translation: CASSSQGRGYTF.